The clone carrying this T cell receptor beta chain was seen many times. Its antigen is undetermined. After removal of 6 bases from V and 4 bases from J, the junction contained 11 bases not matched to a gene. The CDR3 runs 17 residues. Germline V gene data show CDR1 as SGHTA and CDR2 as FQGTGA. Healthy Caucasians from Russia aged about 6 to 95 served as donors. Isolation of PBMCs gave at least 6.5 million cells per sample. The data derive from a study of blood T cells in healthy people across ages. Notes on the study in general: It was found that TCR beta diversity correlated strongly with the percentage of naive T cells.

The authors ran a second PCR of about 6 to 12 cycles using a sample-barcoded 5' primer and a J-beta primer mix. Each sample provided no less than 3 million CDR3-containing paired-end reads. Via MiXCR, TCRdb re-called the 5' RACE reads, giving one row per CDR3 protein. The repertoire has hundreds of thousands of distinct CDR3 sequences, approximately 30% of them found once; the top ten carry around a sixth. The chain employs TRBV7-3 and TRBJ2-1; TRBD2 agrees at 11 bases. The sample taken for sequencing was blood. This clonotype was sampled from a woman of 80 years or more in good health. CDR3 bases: TGTGCCAGCAGTTCTCGGCCGACTAGCGGGGTTTACAATGAGCAGTTCTTC. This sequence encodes CASSSRPTSGVYNEQFF.